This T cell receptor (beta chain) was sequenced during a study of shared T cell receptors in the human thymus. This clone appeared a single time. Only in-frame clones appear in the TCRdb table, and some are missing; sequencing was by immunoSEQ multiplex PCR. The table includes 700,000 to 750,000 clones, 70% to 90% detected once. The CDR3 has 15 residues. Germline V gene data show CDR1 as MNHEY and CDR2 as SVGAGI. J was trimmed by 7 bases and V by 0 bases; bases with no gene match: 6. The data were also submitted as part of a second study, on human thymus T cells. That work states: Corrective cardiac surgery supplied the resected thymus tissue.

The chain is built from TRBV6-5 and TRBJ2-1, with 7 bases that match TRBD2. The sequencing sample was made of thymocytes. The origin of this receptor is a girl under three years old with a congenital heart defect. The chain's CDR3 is CASSYSSGGLNEQFF. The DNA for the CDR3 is TGTGCCAGCAGTTACTCTTCGGGGGGATTGAATGAGCAGTTCTTC.